The TCR beta chain described here comes from a study of shared clonotypes between healthy human individuals. Germline lookup yields CDR1 LNHDA and CDR2 SQIVND (reference sequence). Trimming took 6 bases from V and 1 from J, leaving 6 bases between them. The CDR3 spans 12 residues. On this clone itself: The same CDR3 can be traced to other DNA sequences in this sample.

TCRdb's copy holds only in-frame clones and misses some; the assay was immunoSEQ multiplex PCR. The table records 800,000 to 1,200,000 clones, more than 75% of them present only once. This chain uses TRBV19 with TRBJ1-1; D unclear. The sequencing sample was made of memory CD4+ T cells from PBMCs. Subset denoted: CD45RA-negative fraction. The TCR originated in a man younger than 35 in good health. Some clones in this sample may be carry-over from other donors' samples. For the CDR3, the DNA is TGTGCCAGTAGCATACAGAACACTGAAGCTTTCTTT. It encodes CASSIQNTEAFF.